This TCR beta chain was obtained from a study of T cell responses to AZD1222 COVID-19 vaccine. Study as a whole: Second-dose schedules of about 4 or about 12 weeks were combined. Findings and caveats of the study: Repertoire sampling occurred only after the peak T cell response. The donors showed a predominance of white British ancestry and of females, with possible underestimation of clonal diversity. Compared with day 0, the breadth and depth of the Spike-specific TCR repertoire rose significantly after two doses of AZD1222.

Turning to this clone: Its antigen is undetermined.

Profiled with immunoSEQ multiplex PCR; TCRdb holds only in-frame clones, not every one. Counted here are 150,000 to 200,000 clones, roughly 92% occurring once; the ten biggest clones make up about 1.2%. This CDR3 is 13 amino acids long. CDR1 is MNHEY, CDR2 SMNVEV, per germline (reference sequence). V dropped 5 bases and J dropped 4 bases, with 11 bases sitting between them. This receptor was identified in an adult in good health. Sequenced material: peripheral blood, taken on day 0 of AZD1222 vaccination. The chain employs TRBV27 and TRBJ1-1; D is undetermined. The CDR3 DNA reads as TGTGCCAGCAGTCCGGAATGGGCCACTGAAGCTTTCTTT. Amino acid sequence: CASSPEWATEAFF.